This T cell receptor (beta chain) is drawn from a study of blood T cell repertoires in COVID-19. As for the study in general: From the United States, Italy and Spain came samples of acute and convalescent COVID-19. Sample material is recorded as cDNA or gDNA derived from T cells, B-cell-depleted T cells, or PBMCs.

Original data processing: The authors estimated nucleated cell counts from reference gene primer amplification. Here immunoSEQ multiplex PCR was the method, and the copy in TCRdb shows in-frame clones only, minus some. The D gene and trimming were derived from the DNA, and the V and J assignments and clone size from that table. The sample has 85,000 to 100,000 clones; 80% to 90% are singletons. Recruited during active infection, patients (from Seattle) were subsequently followed longitudinally. This CDR3 contains 14 residues. Germline V gene data show CDR1 as ENHRY and CDR2 as SYGVKD. The trim removed 4 bases at V and 0 bases at J, leaving 0 bases unmatched.

The sequence was obtained from a man aged 45-65 years with COVID-19, enrolled during active disease. The chain joins TRBV10-3 to TRBJ1-5; TRBD1 agrees at 7 bases. The sequenced sample was peripheral blood. CDR3 sequence reads: CAISGDSSNQPQHF. DNA of the CDR3: TGTGCCATCAGTGGGGACAGTAGCAATCAGCCCCAGCATTTT.